This record concerns one T cell receptor (beta chain) sequence. This sample was taken from a study of blood T cell repertoires in COVID-19. As processed by the authors: Amplifying reference gene primers gave estimates of nucleated cell counts. Assay: immunoSEQ multiplex PCR; the TCRdb copy retains only in-frame clones and omits some. Clonal size and the V and J genes are those of that table, whereas D and trimming came from the DNA. The profile covers hundreds of thousands of clones, with 70% to 90% appearing a single time and around 16% taken by the ten largest. The CDR3 sequence is 15 residues long. Germline loops: CDR1 SNHLY, CDR2 FYNNEI. With V trimmed by 4 bases and J by 4 bases, 4 bases remained unmatched.

The sample taken for sequencing was PBMCs or T cells enriched from blood (not recorded which). This rearrangement joins TRBV2 to TRBJ2-6; 7 bases agree with TRBD1. This TCR came from a man aged 18 to 30 who had recovered from COVID-19. This CDR3 reads CASSGQGAGANVLTF. CDR3 sequence (DNA): TGTGCCAGCAGTGGACAGGGAGCAGGGGCCAACGTCCTGACTTTC.